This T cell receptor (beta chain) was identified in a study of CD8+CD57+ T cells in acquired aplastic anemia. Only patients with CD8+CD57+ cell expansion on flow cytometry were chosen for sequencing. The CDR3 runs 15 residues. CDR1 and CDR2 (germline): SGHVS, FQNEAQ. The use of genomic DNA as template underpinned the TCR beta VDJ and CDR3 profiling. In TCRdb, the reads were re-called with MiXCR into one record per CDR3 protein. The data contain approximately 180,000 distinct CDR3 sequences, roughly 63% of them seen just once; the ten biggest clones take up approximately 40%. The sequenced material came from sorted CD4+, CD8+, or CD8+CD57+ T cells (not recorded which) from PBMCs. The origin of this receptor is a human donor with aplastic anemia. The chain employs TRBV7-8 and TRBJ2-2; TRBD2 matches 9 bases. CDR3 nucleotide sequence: TGTGCTACTGCGGGCGGGAGGGTCCTCACCGGGGAGCTGTTTTTT. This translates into CATAGGRVLTGELFF.